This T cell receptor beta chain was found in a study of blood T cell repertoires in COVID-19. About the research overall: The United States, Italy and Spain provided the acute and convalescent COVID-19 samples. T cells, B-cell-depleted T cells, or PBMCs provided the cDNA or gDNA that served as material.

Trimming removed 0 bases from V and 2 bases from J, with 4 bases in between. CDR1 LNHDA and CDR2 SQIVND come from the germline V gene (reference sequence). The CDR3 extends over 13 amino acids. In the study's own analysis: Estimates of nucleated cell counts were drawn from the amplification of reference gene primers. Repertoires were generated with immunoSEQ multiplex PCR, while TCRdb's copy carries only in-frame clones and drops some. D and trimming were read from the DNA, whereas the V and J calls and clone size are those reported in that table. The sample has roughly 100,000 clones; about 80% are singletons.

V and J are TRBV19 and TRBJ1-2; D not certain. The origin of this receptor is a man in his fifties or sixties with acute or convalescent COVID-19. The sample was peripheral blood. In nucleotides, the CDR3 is TGTGCCAGTAGTATAGATGCGAACTATGGCTACACCTTC. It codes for CASSIDANYGYTF. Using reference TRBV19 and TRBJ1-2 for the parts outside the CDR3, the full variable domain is DGGITQSPKYLFRKEGQNVTLSCEQNLNHDAMYWYRQDPGQGLRLIYYSQIVNDFQKGDIAEGYSVSREKKESFPLTVTSAQKNPTAFYLCASSIDANYGYTFGSGTRLTVV.